The source of this T cell receptor beta chain is a study of vaccination and CD4 T cells after COVID-19. Overall study context: The authors exposed cells to overlapping spike peptides derived from SARS-CoV-2, HCoV-NL63, HCoV-OC43 and HCoV-229E.

To note about this clonotype: The antigen is unknown.

With the Oncomine TCR Beta short-read assay, DNA from cultured CD4+ T cells was sequenced. Using its own MiXCR run on the PCR reads, TCRdb lists one record per CDR3 protein. This table holds 20,000 or so distinct CDR3 sequences, roughly 27% found once. This CDR3 region has 15 residues. V lost 5 bases and J lost 6; bases outside the gene matches: 9. The germline gives CDR1 SGHTA, CDR2 FQGNSA. The treatment denotes: 10-day PBMC culture with coronavirus spike peptide pools or control peptides (ViraFEST assay). The material sequenced was cultured CD4+ T cells from blood. This chain links TRBV7-2 with TRBJ2-2, with 7 positions matching TRBD1. The sequence was obtained from a human donor with COVID-19. The CDR3 is CASSRDSSSAGELFF. CDR3 DNA sequence: TGTGCCAGCAGCCGGGACAGTTCGAGTGCCGGGGAGCTGTTTTTT.